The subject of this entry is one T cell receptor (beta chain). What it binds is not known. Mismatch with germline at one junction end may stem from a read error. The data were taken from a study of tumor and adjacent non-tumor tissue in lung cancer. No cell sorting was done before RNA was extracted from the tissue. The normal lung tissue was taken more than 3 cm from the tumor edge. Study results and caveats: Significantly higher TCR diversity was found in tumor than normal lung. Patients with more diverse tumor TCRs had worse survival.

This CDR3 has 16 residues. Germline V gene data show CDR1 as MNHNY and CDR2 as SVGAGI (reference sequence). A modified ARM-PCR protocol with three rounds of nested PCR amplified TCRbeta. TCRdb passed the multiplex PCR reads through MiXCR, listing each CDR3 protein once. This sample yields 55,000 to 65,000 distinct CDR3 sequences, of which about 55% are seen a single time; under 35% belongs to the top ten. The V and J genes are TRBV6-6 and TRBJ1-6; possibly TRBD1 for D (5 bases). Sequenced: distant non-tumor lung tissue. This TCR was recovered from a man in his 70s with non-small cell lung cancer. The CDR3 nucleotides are TGTGCCATCAGTTACGAGGGGAGCTCCTATAATTCACCCCTCCACTTT. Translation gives CAISYEGSSYNSPLHF.